The 17 T cell receptor beta chains reported below all come from one sample, sequenced in a study of T cell repertoires in cytomegalovirus infection. TCRdb reanalysed the reads using MiXCR and keeps one entry per CDR3 protein. This table has 700,000 to 950,000 distinct CDR3 sequences, 30% to 35% appearing once. The antigens for these receptors are not known. The sequencing here drew on cultured CD8+ T cells from PBMCs, taken from culture after CMV antigen stimulation. These receptors were collected from a human donor in good health (CMV status not recorded). Some clones in this sample may be carry-over from other donors' samples.

The CDR3 is CATGTSGESIPADTQYF. CDR3 coding DNA: TGTGCCACCGGGACTAGCGGGGAATCAATACCCGCAGATACGCAGTATTTT. The chain employs TRBV10-3 and TRBJ2-3; TRBD2 aligns across 13 bases. The CDR3 spans 17 residues. The germline gives CDR1 ENHRY, CDR2 SYGVKD. Trimming cost V 10 bases and J 4 bases; bases outside gene matches: 14.

Comments on this clonotype: Being one base from a much bigger clone, this may be a read error. V gene TRBV19 combines with J gene TRBJ2-1, with D possibly TRBD2 on 5 matching bases. The V gene's germline CDR1 is LNHDA and CDR2 SQIVND (reference sequence). This CDR3 region has 13 residues. Deletions cut 1 base from V and 6 bases from J, with 7 bases between. DNA for the CDR3: TGTGCCAGTAGTATAGGAGGGTTCAATGAGCAGTTCTTC. This gives the protein CASSIGGFNEQFF.

The chain has TRBV27 and TRBJ1-1, with 10 bases aligning to TRBD1. The V gene end was trimmed by 3 bases and the J gene end by 1 base; junction bases not matched to a gene: 2. Germline V gene data show CDR1 as MNHEY and CDR2 as SMNVEV (reference sequence). CDR3 length equals 15 residues. The CDR3 protein is CASSFDRGPNTEAFF. CDR3 bases: TGTGCCAGCAGTTTCGACAGGGGGCCGAACACTGAAGCTTTCTTT.

The chain combines TRBV6-5 with TRBJ2-2; D could derive from TRBD1 or TRBD2 (5 bases each). Between the trimmed V and J ends, which lost 7 bases and 4 bases, there was a span of 19 bases. CDR3 size: 16 residues. The germline gives CDR1 MNHEY, CDR2 SVGAGI. CDR3 region: CASKRSRGSGTGELFF. In nucleotides, the CDR3 is TGTGCCAGCAAGAGGTCCCGGGGCTCCGGCACCGGGGAGCTGTTTTTT.

This chain connects TRBV6-2 or TRBV6-3 to TRBJ2-7; 11 bases are shared with TRBD1. Germline-derived CDR1 and CDR2 are MNHEY and SVGEGT. The CDR3 has 15 residues. V trimming: 6 bases; J trimming: 3 bases; junction bases outside the gene matches: 7. The CDR3 spells CASRGQGAMNYEQYV. The CDR3 nucleotides read TGTGCCAGCAGAGGACAGGGGGCGATGAACTACGAGCAGTACGTC.

This clonotype has a count of ten or more. This chain joins TRBV7-3 and TRBJ2-5; TRBD2 agrees at 11 bases. With V trimmed by 5 bases and J by 5 bases, 7 bases remained unmatched. The CDR3 is made up of 15 amino acids. Germline CDR1 and CDR2: SGHTA and FQGTGA. The CDR3 DNA sequence: TGTGCCAGCAGCGTAGCGGGGGGGCGAATGGAGACCCAGTACTTC. It is translated as CASSVAGGRMETQYF.

The rearrangement uses TRBV29-1 and TRBJ2-2; a weak D match, TRBD2 (7 bases). V was shortened by 5 bases and J by 6 bases, with 19 bases between the two germline ends. Germline V gene data show CDR1 as SQVTM and CDR2 as ANQGSEA. The CDR3 runs 15 residues. The CDR3 spells CSVHKGGGRAGELFF. As DNA, the CDR3 is TGCAGCGTTCACAAGGGGGGGGGCCGCGCCGGGGAGCTGTTTTTT.

Ten or more counts support this clonotype. This chain connects TRBV19 to TRBJ1-4, with D hard to call. Germline CDR1 and CDR2: LNHDA and SQIVND (reference sequence). The CDR3 has 16 amino acids. V was cut by 5 bases and J by 4 bases, with 17 bases left in between. The CDR3 region has the DNA TGTGCCAGTAGTGCCCCCCACGGGAGGCGTAATGAAAAACTGTTTTTT. This codes for CASSAPHGRRNEKLFF.

The sample holds a few counts of this clonotype. The chain couples TRBV6-1 to TRBJ1-4; D uncertain. Germline CDR1 and CDR2: MNHNS and SASEGT. CDR3 length: 15 residues. The germline V and J ends were trimmed by 0 bases and 4 bases, with 9 bases remaining between them. CDR3 protein: CASSEAYSDNEKLFF. The CDR3 DNA reads as TGTGCCAGCAGTGAAGCCTACTCAGATAATGAAAAACTGTTTTTT.

The chain links TRBV7-9 to TRBJ2-7; tentative D call: TRBD1 (6 bases). The CDR3 sequence is 14 residues long. Trimming took off 5 bases at V and 2 bases at J, with 13 bases between the two ends. Germline loops: CDR1 SEHNR, CDR2 FQNEAQ (reference sequence). The CDR3 loop is CASSPPTGTYEQYV. In DNA, the CDR3 is TGTGCCAGCAGCCCCCCGACAGGAACCTACGAGCAGTACGTC.

The chain combines TRBV4-1 with TRBJ1-5; 9 nucleotides line up with TRBD1. The CDR3 has 16 residues. The junction had 7 bases not matched to a gene; V was cut back by 3 bases and J by 4 bases. Per the germline V gene, CDR1 is MGHRA and CDR2 is YSYEKL. CDR3 protein: CASSHRDRGTNQPQHF. CDR3 sequence (DNA): TGCGCCAGCAGCCACCGCGACAGGGGGACGAATCAGCCCCAGCATTTT.

The chain joins TRBV19 to TRBJ1-5; 7 bases align to TRBD1. The J segment lost 0 bases and the V segment lost 3 bases, leaving 11 bases of the junction unmatched. The germline V gene has CDR1 LNHDA and CDR2 SQIVND (reference sequence). The CDR3 spans 18 residues. CDR3 loop: CASSMQGGAVYSNQPQHF. The CDR3 nucleotides are TGTGCCAGTAGTATGCAGGGGGGAGCCGTTTATAGCAATCAGCCCCAGCATTTT.

A note on this clonotype: This may be a read error: a much more frequent sequence differs by one nucleotide. The V and J genes are TRBV7-8 and TRBJ2-1; the D gene is possibly TRBD1 (6 bases). Germline V lookup: CDR1 SGHVS, CDR2 FQNEAQ. The CDR3 sequence is 14 residues long. Trimming left V 8 bases short and J 4 bases short, with 15 bases between. CDR3 residues: CASGLGAKYNEQFF. CDR3 in DNA: TGTGCCAGCGGACTGGGGGCGAAATACAATGAGCAGTTCTTC.

The chain carries TRBV27 and TRBJ2-1, with D perhaps matching TRBD1 or TRBD2 (5 bases each). Germline V gene lookup returns CDR1 MNHEY and CDR2 SMNVEV (reference sequence). CDR3 length equals 12 residues. Trimming removed 5 bases from V and 9 bases from J, with 11 bases in between. CDR3 residues: CASSTGLGEQFF. Here the CDR3 DNA reads TGTGCCAGCAGTACGGGGCTAGGTGAGCAGTTCTTC.

CDR3 in DNA: TGTGCCAGCAGCCAAACTAGTCTGCCTAACACAGATACGCAGTATTTT. Residues: CASSQTSLPNTDTQYF. The chain carries TRBV6-1 and TRBJ2-3, with D possibly TRBD2 on 5 matching bases. The V gene's germline CDR1 is MNHNS and CDR2 SASEGT. The CDR3 runs 16 residues. V lost 6 bases to trimming and J lost 2 bases, with 18 bases between them.

This sequence joins TRBV12-3 or TRBV12-4 and TRBJ1-5, with D maybe TRBD1 (5 bases). V lost 5 bases and J lost 2, with 13 bases in between. The CDR3 sequence is 15 residues long. The CDR3 nucleotides are TGTGCCAGCAGTAATAGACAGAGGGGCAATCAGCCCCAGCATTTT. This gives the protein CASSNRQRGNQPQHF.

Concerning this clonotype itself: This CDR3 fails to terminate in the conserved phenylalanine or tryptophan, so it likely reflects a read error. The chain employs TRBV12-3 or TRBV12-4 and TRBJ1-1, with D perhaps matching TRBD1 (5 bases). This CDR3 is built from 15 residues. Trimming removed 5 bases from V and 3 bases from J, with 16 bases in between. CDR3: CASSPEKGVDTEAFS. CDR3 in DNA: TGTGCCAGCAGTCCAGAGAAAGGGGTGGACACTGAAGCTTTCTCT.